Reported below is one TCR beta chain. This entry belongs to a study of blood T cell repertoires in COVID-19. Original processing notes: Reference gene primer amplification yielded estimated nucleated cell counts. Using immunoSEQ multiplex PCR, the repertoire was profiled, and TCRdb retains in-frame clones only, with some absent. That table furnishes V, J and clone size, whereas the DNA furnished D and trimming. The table lists fewer than 250,000 clones, about nine tenths of them singletons, with around 2.9% in the top ten. This CDR3 spans 16 amino acids. The germline gives CDR1 SGHAT, CDR2 FQNNGV. Trimming took 0 bases from V and 13 from J; bases not matched to a gene: 14.

This rearrangement joins TRBV11-2 to TRBJ2-1, with 8 bases identical to TRBD1. The source of this sequence is a woman aged 55-69 years with acute or convalescent COVID-19. The sample was peripheral blood. The CDR3 loop reads CASSLDPPGTGGGQFF. CDR3 DNA: TGTGCCAGCAGCTTAGATCCTCCCGGTACAGGGGGTGGTCAGTTCTTC.